This T cell receptor (beta chain) was identified during a study of T-cell memory formation after mild COVID-19. TCRdb reanalysed the 5' RACE reads using MiXCR and keeps one entry per CDR3 protein. This table holds 250,000 to 350,000 distinct CDR3 sequences, about 15% found once. This CDR3 is 14 amino acids long. V shed 4 bases and J 3 bases; nucleotides not matched to a gene: 8. Germline CDR1 SQVTM, CDR2 ANQGSEA. This clonotype was seen more than once but under ten times. The sequencing sample was made of PBMCs or a T cell subset sorted from them (not recorded which). The source of this sequence is a man between 18 and 29 years old who had mild COVID-19 (a few samples of this study predate the infection). Cell type and time point are not known. This chain links TRBV29-1 with TRBJ2-5, with 7 bases aligning to TRBD1. The CDR3 sequence is CSVGWGTVKETQYF. For the CDR3, the DNA is TGCAGCGTTGGATGGGGGACAGTGAAAGAGACCCAGTACTTC.